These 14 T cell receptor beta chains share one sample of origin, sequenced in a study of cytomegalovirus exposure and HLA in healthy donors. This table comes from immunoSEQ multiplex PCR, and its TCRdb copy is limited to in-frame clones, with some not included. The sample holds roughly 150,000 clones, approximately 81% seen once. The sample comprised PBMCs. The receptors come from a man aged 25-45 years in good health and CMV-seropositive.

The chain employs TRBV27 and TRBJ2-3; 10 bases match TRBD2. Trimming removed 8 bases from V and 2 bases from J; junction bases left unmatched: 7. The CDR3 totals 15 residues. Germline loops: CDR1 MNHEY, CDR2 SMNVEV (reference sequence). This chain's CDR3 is CASYRSGRATDTQYF. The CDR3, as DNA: TGTGCCAGCTATAGGAGCGGGAGGGCCACAGATACGCAGTATTTT.

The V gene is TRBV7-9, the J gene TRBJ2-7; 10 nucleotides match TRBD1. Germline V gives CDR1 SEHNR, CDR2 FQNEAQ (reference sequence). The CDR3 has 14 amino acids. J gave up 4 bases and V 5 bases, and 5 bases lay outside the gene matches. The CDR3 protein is CASSAWDRGYEQYF. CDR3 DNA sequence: TGTGCCAGCAGCGCCTGGGACAGGGGTTACGAGCAGTACTTC. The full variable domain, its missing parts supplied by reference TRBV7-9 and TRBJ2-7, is DTGVSQNPRHKITKRGQNVTFRCDPISEHNRLYWYRQTLGQGPEFLTYFQNEAQLEKSRLLSDRFSAERPKGSFSTLEIQRTEQGDSAMYLCASSAWDRGYEQYFGPGTRLTVT.

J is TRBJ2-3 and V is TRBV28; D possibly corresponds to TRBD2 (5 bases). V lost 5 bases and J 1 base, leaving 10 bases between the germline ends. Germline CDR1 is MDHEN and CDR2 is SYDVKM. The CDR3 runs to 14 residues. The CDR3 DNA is TGTGCCAGCAGTGGAAGCGGAGGCACAGATACGCAGTATTTT. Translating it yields CASSGSGGTDTQYF.

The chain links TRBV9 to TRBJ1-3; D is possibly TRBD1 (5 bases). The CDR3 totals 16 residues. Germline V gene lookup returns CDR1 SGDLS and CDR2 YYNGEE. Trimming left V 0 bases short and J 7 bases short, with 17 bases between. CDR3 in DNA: TGTGCCAGCAGCGTAGGGGCAGGGATGTTAGGGAACACCATATATTTT. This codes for CASSVGAGMLGNTIYF. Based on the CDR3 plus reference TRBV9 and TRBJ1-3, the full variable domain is DSGVTQTPKHLITATGQRVTLRCSPRSGDLSVYWYQQSLDQGLQFLIQYYNGEERAKGNILERFSAQQFPDLHSELNLSSLELGDSALYFCASSVGAGMLGNTIYFGEGSWLTVV.

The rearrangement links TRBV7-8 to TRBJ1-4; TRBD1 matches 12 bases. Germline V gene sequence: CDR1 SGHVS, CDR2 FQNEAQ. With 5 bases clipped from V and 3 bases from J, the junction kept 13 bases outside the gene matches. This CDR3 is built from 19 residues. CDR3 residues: CASSPQGWDRGPANEKLFF. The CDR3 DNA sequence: TGTGCCAGCAGCCCGCAGGGGTGGGACAGGGGGCCAGCTAATGAAAAACTGTTTTTT.

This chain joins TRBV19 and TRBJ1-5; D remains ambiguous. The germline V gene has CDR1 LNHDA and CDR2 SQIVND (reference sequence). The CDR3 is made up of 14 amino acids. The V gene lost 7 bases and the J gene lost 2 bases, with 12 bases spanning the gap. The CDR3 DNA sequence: TGTGCCAGTAAACCGGGGAGGGGCAATCAGCCCCAGCATTTT. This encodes CASKPGRGNQPQHF.

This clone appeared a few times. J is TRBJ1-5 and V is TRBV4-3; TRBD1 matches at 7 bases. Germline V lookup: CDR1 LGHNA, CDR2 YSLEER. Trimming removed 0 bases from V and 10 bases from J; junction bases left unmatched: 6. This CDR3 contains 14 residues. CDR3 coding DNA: TGCGCCAGCAGCCAAGACGGGACAGCCTTTCCCCAGCATTTT. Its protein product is CASSQDGTAFPQHF.

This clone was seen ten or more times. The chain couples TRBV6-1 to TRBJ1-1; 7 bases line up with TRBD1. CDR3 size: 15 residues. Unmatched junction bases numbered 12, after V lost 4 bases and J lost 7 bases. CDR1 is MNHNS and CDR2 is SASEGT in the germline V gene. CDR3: CASSAAGQEAGEAFF. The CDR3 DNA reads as TGTGCCAGCAGTGCGGCAGGACAGGAAGCAGGTGAAGCTTTCTTT.

The CDR3 region has the DNA TGTGCCAGCAGTCGGGACACCGAGCAGTACTTC. This sequence encodes CASSRDTEQYF. The V gene is TRBV6-5, the J gene TRBJ2-7, with a possible D match to TRBD1 (6 bases). Germline V gives CDR1 MNHEY, CDR2 SVGAGI. Trimming removed 5 bases at V and 6 bases at J, with 8 bases between. This CDR3 spans 11 amino acids.

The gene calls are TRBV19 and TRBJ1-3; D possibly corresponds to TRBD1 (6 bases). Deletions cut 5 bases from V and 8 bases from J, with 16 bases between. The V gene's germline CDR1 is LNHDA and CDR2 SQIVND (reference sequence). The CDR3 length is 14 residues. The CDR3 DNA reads TGTGCCAGTAGTTTAACAGGGAATGAGGACACCATATATTTT. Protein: CASSLTGNEDTIYF.

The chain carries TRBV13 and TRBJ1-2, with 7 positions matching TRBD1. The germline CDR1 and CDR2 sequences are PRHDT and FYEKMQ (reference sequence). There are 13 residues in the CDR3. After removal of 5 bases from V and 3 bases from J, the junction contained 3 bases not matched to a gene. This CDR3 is CASSLQGDYGYTF. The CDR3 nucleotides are TGTGCCAGCAGCCTCCAGGGGGACTATGGCTACACCTTC.

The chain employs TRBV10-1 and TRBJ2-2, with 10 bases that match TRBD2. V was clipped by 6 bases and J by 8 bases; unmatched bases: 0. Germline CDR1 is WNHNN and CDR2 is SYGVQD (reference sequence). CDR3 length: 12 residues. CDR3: CASRTSGGELFF. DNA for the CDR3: TGCGCCAGCAGGACTAGCGGGGGGGAGCTGTTTTTT.

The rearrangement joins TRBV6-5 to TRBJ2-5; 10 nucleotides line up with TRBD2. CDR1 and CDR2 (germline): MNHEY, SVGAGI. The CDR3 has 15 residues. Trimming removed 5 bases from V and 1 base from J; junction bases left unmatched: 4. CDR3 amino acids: CASSRAGGSQETQYF. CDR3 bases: TGTGCCAGCAGTCGAGCGGGGGGGTCCCAAGAGACCCAGTACTTC.

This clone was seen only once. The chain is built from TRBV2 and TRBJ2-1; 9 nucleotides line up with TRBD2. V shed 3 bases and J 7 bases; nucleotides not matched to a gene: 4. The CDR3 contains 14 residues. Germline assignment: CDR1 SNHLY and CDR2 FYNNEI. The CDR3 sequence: CASSESAGGNEQFF. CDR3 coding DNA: TGTGCCAGCAGTGAGTCTGCGGGAGGGAATGAGCAGTTCTTC.